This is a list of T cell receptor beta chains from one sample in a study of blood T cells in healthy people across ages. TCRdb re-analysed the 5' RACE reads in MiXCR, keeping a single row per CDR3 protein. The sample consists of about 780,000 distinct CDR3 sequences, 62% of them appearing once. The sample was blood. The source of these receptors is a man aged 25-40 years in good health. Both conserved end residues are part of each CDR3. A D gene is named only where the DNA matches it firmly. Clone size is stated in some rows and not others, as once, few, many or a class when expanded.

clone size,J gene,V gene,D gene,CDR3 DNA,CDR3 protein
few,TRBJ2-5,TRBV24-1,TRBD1,TGTGCCACCAGTGAGACAGGGGGCCCCGGTGAGCAGTACTTC,CATSETGGPGEQYF
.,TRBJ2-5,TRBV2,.,TGTGCCAGCTTGGAAGGACGGGCCCAAGAGACCCAGTACTTC,CASLEGRAQETQYF
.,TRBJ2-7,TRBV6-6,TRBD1,TGTGCCAGCAGTCGGGACAGCTGGGAGCAGTACTTC,CASSRDSWEQYF
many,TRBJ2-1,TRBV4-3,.,TGCGCCAGCAGCCAAGACGGTGGGGAACCCTACAATGAGCAGTTCTTC,CASSQDGGEPYNEQFF
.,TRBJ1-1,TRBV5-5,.,TGTGCCAGCAGCCTCGTCGGACAGCCGAACACTGAAGCTTTCTTT,CASSLVGQPNTEAFF
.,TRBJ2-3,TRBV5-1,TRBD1,TGCGCCAGCAGCTTGGGATATGGACAGGGGACAGATACGCAGTATTTT,CASSLGYGQGTDTQYF
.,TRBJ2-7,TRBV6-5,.,TGTGCCAGCAGTTGGAGGGGCTCCTACGAGCAGTACTTC,CASSWRGSYEQYF
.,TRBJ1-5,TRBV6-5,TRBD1,TGTGCCAGCAGCCGACAGGGGCAGGGTCAGCCCCAGCATTTT,CASSRQGQGQPQHF
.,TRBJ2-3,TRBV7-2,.,TGTGCCAGCAGCCCGCAGGGTAAAGATACGCAGTATTTT,CASSPQGKDTQYF
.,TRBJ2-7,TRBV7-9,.,TGTGCCAGCAGCCCGCGTATTGGGACCCCCGACGAGCAGTACTTC,CASSPRIGTPDEQYF
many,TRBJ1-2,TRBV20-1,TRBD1,TGCAGTGCTAGCCTCGGACAGGTTAACTATGGCTACACCTTC,CSASLGQVNYGYTF
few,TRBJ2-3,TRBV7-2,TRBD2,TGTGCCAGCAGCCCCGGGAGTAGCGGGCGCACAGATACGCAGTATTTT,CASSPGSSGRTDTQYF
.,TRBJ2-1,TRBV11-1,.,TGTGCCGGCAGCCCCGGTACAGGGACCTACAATGAGCAGTTCTTC,CAGSPGTGTYNEQFF
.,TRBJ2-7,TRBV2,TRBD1,TGTGCCAGCAGGGACAATCGACAGGGTTCGGGCGAGCAGTACTTC,CASRDNRQGSGEQYF
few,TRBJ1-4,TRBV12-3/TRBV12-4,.,TGTGCCAGCAGTTTAGCTCCAGCCGCAACTAATGAAAAACTGTTTTTT,CASSLAPAATNEKLFF
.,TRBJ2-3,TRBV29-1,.,TGCAGCATATTCTCGGGGGCCACAGATACGCAGTATTTT,CSIFSGATDTQYF
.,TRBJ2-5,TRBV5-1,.,TGCGCCAGCAGCTCGGACTCGGAGACCCAGTACTTC,CASSSDSETQYF
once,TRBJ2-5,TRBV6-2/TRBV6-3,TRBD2,TGTGCCAGCAGTTACTTTCTAGCGGAACAAGAGACCCAGTACTTC,CASSYFLAEQETQYF
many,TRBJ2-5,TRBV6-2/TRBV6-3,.,TGTGCCAGCTCTCGAATAGGGACCCAGTACTTC,CASSRIGTQYF
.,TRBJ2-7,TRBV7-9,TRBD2,TGTGCCAGCAGCACGACTAGCGGGGGGAACGCGGACGAGCAGTACTTC,CASSTTSGGNADEQYF
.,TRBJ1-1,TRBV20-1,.,TGCAGTGCTGGGTGGGACCGGGGGCCCGAATACACTGAAGCTTTCTTT,CSAGWDRGPEYTEAFF